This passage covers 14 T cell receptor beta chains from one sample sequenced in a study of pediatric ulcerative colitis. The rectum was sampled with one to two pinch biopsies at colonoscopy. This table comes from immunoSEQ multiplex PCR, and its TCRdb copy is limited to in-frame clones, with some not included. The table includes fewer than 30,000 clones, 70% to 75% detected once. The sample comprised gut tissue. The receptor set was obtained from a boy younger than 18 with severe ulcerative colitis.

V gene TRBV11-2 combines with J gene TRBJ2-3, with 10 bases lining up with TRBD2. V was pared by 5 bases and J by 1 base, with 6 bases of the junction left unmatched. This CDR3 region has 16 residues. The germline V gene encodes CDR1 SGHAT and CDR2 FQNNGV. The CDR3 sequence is CASSQSGRARTDTQYF. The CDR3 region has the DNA TGTGCCAGCAGCCAAAGCGGGAGGGCCCGCACAGATACGCAGTATTTT.

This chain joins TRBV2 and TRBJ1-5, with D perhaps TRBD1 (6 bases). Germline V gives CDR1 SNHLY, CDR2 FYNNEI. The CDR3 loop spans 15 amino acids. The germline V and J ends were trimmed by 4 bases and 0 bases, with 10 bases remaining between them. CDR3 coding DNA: TGTGCCAGCAGTGGGGGGGCGCATAGCAATCAGCCCCAGCATTTT. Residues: CASSGGAHSNQPQHF.

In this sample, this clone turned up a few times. CDR3 sequence (DNA): TGTGCCTGGAGTGAGGGCAATCAGCCCCAGCATTTT. Translation gives CAWSEGNQPQHF. The chain carries TRBV30 and TRBJ1-5; D ambiguous. CDR1 is GTSNPN, CDR2 SVGIG, per germline (reference sequence). Between the trimmed V and J ends, which lost 1 base and 2 bases, there was a span of 3 bases. The CDR3 totals 12 residues.

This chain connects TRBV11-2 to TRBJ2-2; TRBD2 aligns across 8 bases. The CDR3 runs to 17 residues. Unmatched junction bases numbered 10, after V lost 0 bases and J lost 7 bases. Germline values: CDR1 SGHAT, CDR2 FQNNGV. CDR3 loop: CASSLDPQSGRSGELFF. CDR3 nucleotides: TGTGCCAGCAGCTTAGACCCCCAAAGCGGGAGAAGCGGGGAGCTGTTTTTT.

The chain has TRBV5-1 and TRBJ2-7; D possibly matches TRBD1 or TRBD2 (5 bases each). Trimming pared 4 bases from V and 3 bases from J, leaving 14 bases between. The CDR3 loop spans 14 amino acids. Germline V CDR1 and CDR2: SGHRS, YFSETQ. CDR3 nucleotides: TGCGCCAGCAGCCGGGGACCTCGTGACTACGAGCAGTACTTC. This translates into CASSRGPRDYEQYF.

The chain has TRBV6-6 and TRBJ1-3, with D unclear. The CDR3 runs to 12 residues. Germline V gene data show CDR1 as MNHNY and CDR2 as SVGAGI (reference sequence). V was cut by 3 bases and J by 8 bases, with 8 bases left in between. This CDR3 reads CASSYKWDTIYF. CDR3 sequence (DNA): TGTGCCAGCAGTTATAAGTGGGACACCATATATTTT.

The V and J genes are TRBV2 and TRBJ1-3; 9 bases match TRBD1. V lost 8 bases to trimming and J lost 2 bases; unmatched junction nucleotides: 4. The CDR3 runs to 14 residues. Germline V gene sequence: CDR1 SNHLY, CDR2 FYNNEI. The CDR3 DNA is TGTGCCAGCCTTAGACAGGGGGCTGGAAACACCATATATTTT. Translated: CASLRQGAGNTIYF.

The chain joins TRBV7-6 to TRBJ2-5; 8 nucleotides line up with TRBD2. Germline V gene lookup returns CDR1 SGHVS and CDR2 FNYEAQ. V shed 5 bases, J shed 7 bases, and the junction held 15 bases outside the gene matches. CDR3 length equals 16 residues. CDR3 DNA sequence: TGTGCCAGCAGCCCAACTCTAGCGGGTGAGGGTGGGACCCAGTACTTC. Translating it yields CASSPTLAGEGGTQYF.

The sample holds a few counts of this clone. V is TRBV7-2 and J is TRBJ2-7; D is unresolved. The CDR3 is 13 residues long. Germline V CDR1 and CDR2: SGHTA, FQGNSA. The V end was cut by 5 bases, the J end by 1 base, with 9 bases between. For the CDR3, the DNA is TGTGCCAGCAGCCCCAGAGCTTCCTACGAGCAGTACTTC. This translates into CASSPRASYEQYF.

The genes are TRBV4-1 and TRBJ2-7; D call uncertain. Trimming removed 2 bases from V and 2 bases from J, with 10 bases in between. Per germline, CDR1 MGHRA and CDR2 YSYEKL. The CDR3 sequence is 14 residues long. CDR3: CASSQTELAYEQYF. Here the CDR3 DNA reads TGCGCCAGCAGCCAAACAGAGCTCGCCTACGAGCAGTACTTC.

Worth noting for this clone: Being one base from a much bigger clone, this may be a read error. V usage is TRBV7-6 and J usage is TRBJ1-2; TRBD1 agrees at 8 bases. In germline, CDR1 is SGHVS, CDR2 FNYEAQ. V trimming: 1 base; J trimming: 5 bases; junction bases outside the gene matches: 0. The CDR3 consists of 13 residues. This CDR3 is CASSLGQGYGYTF. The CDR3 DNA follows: TGTGCCAGCAGCTTAGGACAGGGGTATGGCTACACCTTC.

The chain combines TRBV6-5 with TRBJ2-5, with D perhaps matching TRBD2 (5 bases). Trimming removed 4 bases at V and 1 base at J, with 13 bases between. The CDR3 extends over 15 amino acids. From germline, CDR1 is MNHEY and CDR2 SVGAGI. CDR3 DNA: TGTGCCAGCAGTTCCCCAGCGGCAATCCAAGAGACCCAGTACTTC. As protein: CASSSPAAIQETQYF.

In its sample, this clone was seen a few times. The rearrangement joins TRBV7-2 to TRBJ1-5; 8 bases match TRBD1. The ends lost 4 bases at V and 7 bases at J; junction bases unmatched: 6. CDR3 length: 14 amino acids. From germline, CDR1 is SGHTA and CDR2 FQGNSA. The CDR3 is CASSSDRAAQPQHF. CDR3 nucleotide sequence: TGTGCCAGCAGCTCGGACAGGGCGGCCCAGCCCCAGCATTTT.

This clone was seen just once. CDR3 nucleotide sequence: TGTGCCAGCAGTCAAACAGGGTCTGGGGCCAACGTCCTGACTTTC. Protein product: CASSQTGSGANVLTF. The chain combines TRBV6-5 with TRBJ2-6; D possibly corresponds to TRBD1 (6 bases). Looked up from germline, CDR1 is MNHEY and CDR2 is SVGAGI. V lost 5 bases to trimming and J lost 1 base, with 9 bases between them. The CDR3 extends over 15 amino acids.